These 5 T cell receptor beta chains were all obtained from the same sample, sequenced in a study of blood T cell repertoires in COVID-19. The protocol was immunoSEQ multiplex PCR, while the TCRdb copy is restricted to in-frame clones and leaves out a portion. The sample yields tens of thousands of clones, approximately 86% seen once. The specimen sequenced was peripheral blood. These receptors were taken from a man in his forties with COVID-19, enrolled during active disease.

The gene calls are TRBV4-1 and TRBJ1-1; tentative D call: TRBD1 (5 bases). The germline CDR1 and CDR2 sequences are MGHRA and YSYEKL. CDR3 length equals 13 residues. V lost 4 bases and J 3 bases, leaving 9 bases between the germline ends. The chain's CDR3 is CASSRLRDTEAFF. The CDR3 DNA sequence: TGCGCCAGCAGCCGACTCAGGGACACTGAAGCTTTCTTT.

V is TRBV3-1 (or the pseudogene TRBV3-2) and J is TRBJ2-7; possible D gene TRBD1, 6 bases. Trimming shortened V by 8 bases and J by 3 bases, and 26 bases separated the two germline ends. The CDR3 spans 17 residues. Germline CDR1 is LGHDT and CDR2 is YNNKEL (reference sequence). The DNA for the CDR3 is TGTGCCAGCCTCGCACCCACTGACAGGACAGAGCACTACGAGCAGTACTTC. It yields the protein CASLAPTDRTEHYEQYF.

The CDR3 protein is CASSFPGIDGYTF. The CDR3, as DNA: TGTGCCAGCAGCTTTCCGGGGATCGATGGCTACACCTTC. The chain carries TRBV5-5 and TRBJ1-2; the D is unclear. Trimming took 2 bases from V and 6 from J, leaving 11 bases between them. The CDR3 has 13 amino acids. Germline values: CDR1 SGHKS, CDR2 YYEKEE (reference sequence). The full variable domain, completed using reference TRBV5-5 and TRBJ1-2, is DAGVTQSPTHLIKTRGQQVTLRCSPISGHKSVSWYQQVLGQGPQFIFQYYEKEERGRGNFPDRFSARQFPNYSSELNVNALLLGDSALYLCASSFPGIDGYTFGSGTRLTVV.

The rearrangement links TRBV30 to TRBJ2-7, with D tentatively TRBD1 (5 bases). CDR1 is GTSNPN and CDR2 is SVGIG in the germline V gene (reference sequence). The ends were cut back, 0 bases at V and 5 bases at J, with 5 bases in the middle. This CDR3 spans 11 amino acids. The CDR3 DNA reads TGTGCCTGGAGTGTAGGGGACGAGCAGTACTTC. Translation gives CAWSVGDEQYF. Supplemented by reference TRBV30 and TRBJ2-7, the full variable domain reads SQTIHQWPATLVQPVGSPLSLECTVEGTSNPNLYWYRQAAGRGLQLLFYSVGIGQISSEVPQNLSASRPQDRQFILSSKKLLLSDSGFYLCAWSVGDEQYFGPGTRLTVT.

This chain connects TRBV7-9 to TRBJ2-3, with 8 positions matching TRBD2. V lost 4 bases, J lost 4 bases, and 7 bases stayed unmatched. The CDR3 contains 15 residues. CDR1 and CDR2 from the germline V gene are SEHNR and FQNEAQ (reference sequence). In DNA form, the CDR3 reads TGTGCCAGCAGCTCCCCGGGGGGGGCCCCAGATACGCAGTATTTT. Its protein product is CASSSPGGAPDTQYF.